This TCR beta chain was observed in a study of T cells in Graves' hyperthyroidism and ophthalmopathy. Overall study: At initial diagnosis, before any treatment had begun, peripheral blood was obtained. Study conclusions and caveats: Blood held most thyroid clonotypes expanded above 0.001 frequency.

Germline values: CDR1 SNHLY, CDR2 FYNNEI. CDR3 size: 14 residues. Amplified regions were TCR beta CDR3 sequences from RNA transcripts. Primed by the HTBI set, a first-round RT-PCR was run on the TCR CDR3. MiXCR, applied by TCRdb to the multiplex PCR reads, yields one record per CDR3 protein. Among 450,000 to 500,000 distinct CDR3 sequences, 20% to 25% were seen once, and the ten largest hold about half. Exclusion criteria comprised uncontrolled infection, other autoimmune disease, pregnancy or lactation. PBMCs were sourced from more than 9 ml fresh peripheral blood. In the case of this clonotype: The antigen remains unidentified.

The genes are TRBV2 and TRBJ2-7, with D maybe TRBD1 (5 bases). The DNA end is a closer match to TRBJ2-1, so the J assignment may be wrong. The TCR originated in a woman between 70 and 85 years old with Graves' ophthalmopathy. The sequencing input was blood. In DNA form, the CDR3 reads TGTGCCAGCATGCAGGGAAAGGGTAGCTACGAGCAGTTCTTC. Amino acids: CASMQGKGSYEQFF.